The next 13 T cell receptor beta chains were all read from a single sample in a study of shared clonotypes between healthy human individuals. TCRdb keeps only in-frame clones here, not all; method: immunoSEQ multiplex PCR. The data show around 2.1 million clones, 90% to 97% seen once. Material for sequencing was naive CD4+ T cells sorted from blood. This sample's subset: CD45RA+ positively selected. These receptor sequences come from a young man in good health.

The CDR3 region is CASSQGLAGAGEQYF. CDR3 nucleotide sequence: TGCGCCAGCAGCCAAGGTCTAGCGGGAGCAGGCGAGCAGTACTTC. The rearrangement joins TRBV4-3 to TRBJ2-7; 10 nucleotides line up with TRBD2. CDR3 size: 15 residues. V was clipped by 1 base and J by 6 bases; unmatched bases: 6. Germline assignment: CDR1 LGHNA and CDR2 YSLEER.

The chain employs TRBV27 and TRBJ1-6, with D perhaps TRBD1 (6 bases). Trimming shortened V by 5 bases and J by 0 bases, and 14 bases separated the two germline ends. The length of the CDR3 is 17 residues. CDR1 and CDR2 from the germline V gene are MNHEY and SMNVEV (reference sequence). The CDR3 bases are TGTGCCAGCAGTCAGACAGGCGGCAGCTCCTATAATTCACCCCTCCACTTT. Protein product: CASSQTGGSSYNSPLHF.

This clone occurred once. Other DNA sequences in the same sample also yield this CDR3. The chain recombines TRBV6-1 with TRBJ1-3, with D possibly TRBD1 on 5 matching bases. Trimming took 4 bases from V and 3 from J, leaving 7 bases between them. Germline CDR1 and CDR2: MNHNS and SASEGT. The CDR3 has 13 residues. CDR3 sequence reads: CASSGGGGNTIYF. As DNA, the CDR3 is TGTGCCAGCAGTGGGGGCGGTGGAAACACCATATATTTT.

The chain has TRBV4-3 and TRBJ2-7; tentatively, D is TRBD1 (5 bases). Per the germline V gene, CDR1 is LGHNA and CDR2 is YSLEER. The CDR3 sequence is 16 residues long. Trimming stripped 1 base from V and 0 bases from J, with 13 bases between. The CDR3: CASSQVTGPGSYEQYF. The CDR3 bases are TGCGCCAGCAGCCAAGTCACAGGTCCTGGCTCCTACGAGCAGTACTTC.

The chain carries TRBV7-9 and TRBJ2-5; TRBD1 matches 7 bases. Germline V gene lookup returns CDR1 SEHNR and CDR2 FQNEAQ (reference sequence). J gave up 2 bases and V 5 bases, and 5 bases lay outside the gene matches. The CDR3 extends over 14 amino acids. The DNA of the CDR3 is TGTGCCAGCAGCCCGGAACAGGGGCAAGAGACCCAGTACTTC. Protein sequence: CASSPEQGQETQYF.

This clone was found once. V gene TRBV7-2 combines with J gene TRBJ2-5; perhaps TRBD1 as D (7 bases). The ends were cut back, 3 bases at V and 7 bases at J, with 12 bases in the middle. The CDR3 runs to 13 residues. Germline values: CDR1 SGHTA, CDR2 FQGNSA. In DNA form, the CDR3 reads TGTGCCAGCAGCTTCCAGGGGGGTCCGACCCAGTACTTC. Protein product: CASSFQGGPTQYF.

The gene calls are TRBV6-1 and TRBJ2-1; D is perhaps TRBD2 (6 bases). The CDR3 has 14 residues. Per the germline V gene, CDR1 is MNHNS and CDR2 is SASEGT. V was trimmed by 8 bases and J by 0 bases, leaving 11 bases between them. This CDR3 is CASAGLGSYNEQFF. The DNA of the CDR3 is TGTGCCAGCGCGGGACTCGGCTCCTACAATGAGCAGTTCTTC.

The rearrangement uses TRBV25-1 and TRBJ1-1, with D tentatively TRBD1 (6 bases). V was trimmed by 5 bases and J by 0 bases, leaving 16 bases between them. This CDR3 spans 16 amino acids. Per the germline V gene, CDR1 is MGHDK and CDR2 is SYGVNS. CDR3 residues: CASSKDSSPLNTEAFF. DNA of the CDR3: TGTGCCAGCAGTAAGGACAGTTCCCCCTTGAACACTGAAGCTTTCTTT.

The chain carries TRBV5-1 and TRBJ2-7; the D is unclear. The CDR3 has 14 amino acids. Deletions cut 4 bases from V and 3 bases from J, with 14 bases between. The germline V gene has CDR1 SGHRS and CDR2 YFSETQ. The DNA of the CDR3 is TGCGCCAGCAGCCGGACGAGAGGAAACTACGAGCAGTACTTC. Residues: CASSRTRGNYEQYF.

The chain links TRBV29-1 to TRBJ1-1, with D tentatively TRBD1 (6 bases). CDR3 size: 15 residues. The V gene lost 1 base and the J gene lost 7 bases, with 19 bases spanning the gap. Germline V lookup: CDR1 SQVTM, CDR2 ANQGSEA. In DNA form, the CDR3 reads TGCAGCGTTGAAGGGCCTTGGGGGGGCCGGGGTGAAGCTTTCTTT. Translated, it gives CSVEGPWGGRGEAFF.

The genes are TRBV19 and TRBJ2-1; D call uncertain. This CDR3 is 14 amino acids long. The V end lost 3 bases, the J end lost 1 base, and 7 bases lay between the germline ends. CDR1 is LNHDA, CDR2 SQIVND, per germline (reference sequence). DNA of the CDR3: TGTGCCAGTAGTATTGTGGGGTCCTACAATGAGCAGTTCTTC. Translated: CASSIVGSYNEQFF.

This clone was recorded once. CDR3 bases: TGTGCCAGTAGTACCGGACGGCTTGCAACTAATGAAAAACTGTTTTTT. As protein: CASSTGRLATNEKLFF. The chain uses TRBV19 and TRBJ1-4; D is uncertain. The V end was cut by 4 bases, the J end by 0 bases, with 12 bases between. The germline V gene encodes CDR1 LNHDA and CDR2 SQIVND (reference sequence). CDR3 length: 16 amino acids. The full variable domain, its missing parts supplied by reference TRBV19 and TRBJ1-4, is DGGITQSPKYLFRKEGQNVTLSCEQNLNHDAMYWYRQDPGQGLRLIYYSQIVNDFQKGDIAEGYSVSREKKESFPLTVTSAQKNPTAFYLCASSTGRLATNEKLFFGSGTQLSVL.

In DNA form, the CDR3 reads TGTGCCAGCAGCTTAAGTAGTTTAGAGACCCAGTACTTC. Residues: CASSLSSLETQYF. The chain couples TRBV7-2 to TRBJ2-5; no reliable D call. CDR3 length: 13 residues. CDR1 SGHTA and CDR2 FQGNSA come from the germline V gene. V lost 2 bases, J lost 4 bases, and 8 bases lay in between.